One and the same sample provided the 26 T cell receptor beta chains below, sequenced in a study of CD8 T cells in ankylosing spondylitis. TCRdb used MiXCR to reprocess the 5' RACE reads, holding one entry per CDR3 protein. In the table there are fewer than 200,000 distinct CDR3 sequences, approximately 9% of which are singletons. Material for sequencing was blood, either unsorted or a sorted T cell fraction (not recorded which). The receptor set was obtained from a female donor with ankylosing spondylitis or in good health (not recorded which).

This clonotype occurred a few times. The chain combines TRBV2 with TRBJ2-7; no definite D call. This CDR3 is 15 amino acids long. Germline V gene lookup returns CDR1 SNHLY and CDR2 FYNNEI. V gave up 3 bases and J gave up 11 bases, with 23 bases separating them. In DNA form, the CDR3 reads TGTGCCAGCAGTGATATTGGGCAGGCCGTCTACGGAAAGTACTTC. This sequence encodes CASSDIGQAVYGKYF.

In its sample, this clonotype was seen many times. This chain joins TRBV12-3 or TRBV12-4 and TRBJ2-3, with D maybe TRBD2 (6 bases). This CDR3 comprises 15 residues. V gave up 5 bases and J gave up 6 bases, with 18 bases separating them. CDR3 sequence (DNA): TGTGCCAGCAGTCCAGTAGGGACGGGAGCGGATACGCAGTATTTT. It yields the protein CASSPVGTGADTQYF.

This clonotype was recorded at least ten times. The chain combines TRBV11-2 with TRBJ2-3; D assignment may be TRBD1 or TRBD2 (5 bases each). The CDR3 spans 16 residues. Trimming cost V 5 bases and J 1 base, with 16 bases left between them. The germline V gene encodes CDR1 SGHAT and CDR2 FQNNGV. CDR3 sequence reads: CASSQGGDPGTDTQYF. The CDR3 DNA reads TGTGCCAGCAGCCAAGGTGGGGACCCTGGCACAGATACGCAGTATTTT.

This chain joins TRBV20-1 and TRBJ2-3; 11 bases agree with TRBD2. Germline CDR1 and CDR2: DFQATT and SNEGSKA (reference sequence). This CDR3 is built from 18 residues. Germline trimming cut 2 bases from V and 4 bases from J; bases unmatched to any gene: 14. CDR3 residues: CSARNSGRAVSNADTQYF. As DNA, the CDR3 is TGCAGTGCTAGAAATAGCGGGAGGGCCGTATCGAACGCAGATACGCAGTATTTT.

This clonotype was detected only a few times. The V and J genes are TRBV29-1 and TRBJ2-1; 7 bases line up with TRBD2. Trimming removed 3 bases from V and 5 bases from J; junction bases left unmatched: 4. The CDR3 runs to 13 residues. Germline CDR1 is SQVTM and CDR2 is ANQGSEA. Here the CDR3 reads CSVEASGHNEQFF. In DNA, the CDR3 is TGCAGCGTTGAGGCTAGCGGACACAATGAGCAGTTCTTC.

This chain's CDR3 is CSASRDRPSSYNEQFF. The DNA for the CDR3 is TGCAGTGCTAGTCGGGACCGACCGAGCTCCTACAATGAGCAGTTCTTC. This chain joins TRBV20-1 and TRBJ2-1; D might be TRBD1 or TRBD2, each matching 5 bases. V lost 3 bases and J 0 bases, leaving 15 bases between the germline ends. Germline CDR1 and CDR2: DFQATT and SNEGSKA (reference sequence). The CDR3 sequence is 16 residues long.

The sample holds many counts of this clonotype. The chain uses TRBV7-9 and TRBJ1-1; D not certain. The ends were cut back, 5 bases at V and 6 bases at J, with 13 bases in the middle. The CDR3 is 13 residues long. Germline assignment: CDR1 SEHNR and CDR2 FQNEAQ (reference sequence). CDR3 sequence (DNA): TGTGCCAGCAGCCCGGCTGGGAGCGCTGAAGCTTTCTTT. Protein sequence: CASSPAGSAEAFF.

The chain links TRBV28 to TRBJ2-5, with a possible D match to TRBD1 (5 bases). The V gene's germline CDR1 is MDHEN and CDR2 SYDVKM. This CDR3 contains 19 residues. Between the trimmed V and J ends, which lost 6 bases and 5 bases, there was a span of 31 bases. DNA for the CDR3: TGTGCCAGCAGCTCCCAAAAGGGGTCTCTCCATGGTTTTGTTGAGACCCAGTACTTC. Translation gives CASSSQKGSLHGFVETQYF. The full variable domain, completed using reference TRBV28 and TRBJ2-5, is DVKVTQSSRYLVKRTGEKVFLECVQDMDHENMFWYRQDPGLGLRLIYFSYDVKMKEKGDIPEGYSVSREKKERFSLILESASTNQTSMYLCASSSQKGSLHGFVETQYFGPGTRLLVL.

This clonotype was picked up many times. The V gene is TRBV9, the J gene TRBJ2-1, with 10 positions matching TRBD2. Germline V gives CDR1 SGDLS, CDR2 YYNGEE. The V gene end was trimmed by 4 bases and the J gene end by 10 bases; junction bases not matched to a gene: 8. CDR3 size: 14 residues. The CDR3 protein is CASSYELAGVEQFF. CDR3 nucleotides: TGTGCCAGCAGCTACGAGCTAGCGGGAGTAGAGCAGTTCTTC.

At least ten counts were recorded for this clonotype. This rearrangement joins TRBV29-1 to TRBJ1-1, with D possibly being TRBD1 (6 bases). Germline V gene data show CDR1 as SQVTM and CDR2 as ANQGSEA. V was clipped by 5 bases and J by 5 bases, with 12 bases between them. This CDR3 is built from 12 residues. The CDR3 region is CSVYSGQTEAFF. Written as DNA, the CDR3 is TGCAGCGTTTACTCAGGACAGACTGAAGCTTTCTTT.

This clonotype has at least ten counts. The chain combines TRBV10-3 with TRBJ2-3; D may be TRBD2 (7 bases). The V and J ends lost 8 bases and 0 bases respectively, with 9 bases between them. The CDR3 has 13 amino acids. CDR1 and CDR2 from the germline V gene are ENHRY and SYGVKD. The CDR3 spells CAIGGASTDTQYF. DNA of the CDR3: TGTGCCATCGGGGGGGCTAGCACAGATACGCAGTATTTT.

This clonotype was seen only a few times. J is TRBJ2-7 and V is TRBV2, with TRBD2 matching 7 bases. V was clipped by 3 bases and J by 0 bases; unmatched bases: 11. CDR3 size: 17 residues. Germline CDR1 reads SNHLY; CDR2 reads FYNNEI. The CDR3 here is CASSEVGAREGSYEQYF. The CDR3, as DNA: TGTGCCAGCAGTGAGGTAGGGGCCAGGGAGGGCTCCTACGAGCAGTACTTC.

The rearrangement uses TRBV27 and TRBJ2-3; D unclear. The V gene's germline CDR1 is MNHEY and CDR2 SMNVEV (reference sequence). The V gene lost 7 bases and the J gene lost 0 bases, with 14 bases spanning the gap. This CDR3 is 15 amino acids long. The CDR3 nucleotides are TGTGCCAGCACCGGGCAAGGGTTGAGCACAGATACGCAGTATTTT. Its protein is CASTGQGLSTDTQYF.

This clonotype was observed a few times. This chain uses TRBV15 with TRBJ1-6, with D possibly matching TRBD1 (5 bases). The germline gives CDR1 LNHNV, CDR2 YYDKDF (reference sequence). The CDR3 contains 15 residues. V was shortened by 0 bases and J by 10 bases, with 13 bases between the two germline ends. The CDR3: CATSREGALRSPLHF. As DNA, the CDR3 is TGTGCCACCAGCAGAGAAGGGGCTCTTAGGTCACCCCTCCACTTT.

The V gene is TRBV11-1, the J gene TRBJ2-7, with 7 bases identical to TRBD1. CDR1 is SGHAT and CDR2 is FQDESV in the germline V gene (reference sequence). This CDR3 comprises 15 residues. V lost 5 bases to trimming and J lost 0 bases; unmatched junction nucleotides: 7. The DNA for the CDR3 is TGTGCCAGCAGCGTCCGGACAGGTAGCTCCTACGAGCAGTACTTC. Its translation is CASSVRTGSSYEQYF.

J is TRBJ1-2 and V is TRBV2; D is unresolved. Looked up from germline, CDR1 is SNHLY and CDR2 is FYNNEI. The CDR3 totals 17 residues. The V gene lost 3 bases and the J gene lost 7 bases, with 24 bases spanning the gap. The CDR3 DNA reads as TGTGCCAGCAGTGAGGGCCTGGTGTCTCCTACTCGCATTGGCTACACCTTC. Protein product: CASSEGLVSPTRIGYTF.

This clonotype came up a few times. V and J are TRBV7-9 and TRBJ2-7, with D unclear. The germline V and J ends were trimmed by 1 base and 7 bases, with 8 bases remaining between them. The CDR3 loop spans 12 amino acids. The germline gives CDR1 SEHNR, CDR2 FQNEAQ (reference sequence). This CDR3 reads CASSLGSPEQYF. CDR3 in DNA: TGTGCCAGCAGCTTAGGCTCCCCGGAGCAGTACTTC.

This chain joins TRBV6-5 and TRBJ2-3, with 11 nucleotides matching TRBD2. Germline V gene data show CDR1 as MNHEY and CDR2 as SVGAGI. V dropped 4 bases and J dropped 6; count of bases not matched to a gene: 12. CDR3 length: 17 residues. CDR3 region: CASSSSLLAGGWDTQYF. Written as DNA, the CDR3 is TGTGCCAGCAGTTCCAGTTTGCTAGCGGGAGGTTGGGATACGCAGTATTTT.

This clonotype was counted ten times or more. The gene calls are TRBV7-9 and TRBJ2-1; D is unclear. Germline lookup yields CDR1 SEHNR and CDR2 FQNEAQ (reference sequence). Between the trimmed V and J ends, which lost 3 bases and 2 bases, there was a span of 11 bases. CDR3 length: 15 amino acids. The CDR3 loop reads CASSLSRRPYNEQFF. The CDR3 coding sequence is TGTGCCAGCAGCTTGTCCCGGCGACCCTACAATGAGCAGTTCTTC. Based on the CDR3 plus reference TRBV7-9 and TRBJ2-1, the full variable domain is DTGVSQNPRHKITKRGQNVTFRCDPISEHNRLYWYRQTLGQGPEFLTYFQNEAQLEKSRLLSDRFSAERPKGSFSTLEIQRTEQGDSAMYLCASSLSRRPYNEQFFGPGTRLTVL.

This clonotype has ten or more counts. CDR3 sequence (DNA): TGTGCCACCAGCAGAGCGGGAAATGAGGACACTGAAGCTTTCTTT. Translation: CATSRAGNEDTEAFF. This sequence joins TRBV15 and TRBJ1-1, with D unclear. Trimming shortened V by 1 base and J by 3 bases, and 12 bases separated the two germline ends. The CDR3 sequence is 15 residues long. Germline V gene lookup returns CDR1 LNHNV and CDR2 YYDKDF (reference sequence).

This clonotype was found a few times. The CDR3: CASSQNRLNTGELFF. CDR3 in DNA: TGCGCCAGCAGCCAGAACAGGCTCAACACCGGGGAGCTGTTTTTT. This chain joins TRBV4-3 and TRBJ2-2; D possibly corresponds to TRBD1 (5 bases). V shed 3 bases and J shed 2 bases, with 10 bases lying between them. The CDR3 has 15 amino acids. Germline loops: CDR1 LGHNA, CDR2 YSLEER.

This clonotype was observed a few times. The chain recombines TRBV12-3 or TRBV12-4 with TRBJ1-5; tentatively, D is TRBD1 (5 bases). This CDR3 is 14 amino acids long. V was clipped by 0 bases and J by 6 bases, with 9 bases between them. CDR3 DNA: TGTGCCAGCAGTTTAGCGCAAGGGGTTCAGCCCCAGCATTTT. This codes for CASSLAQGVQPQHF.

This clonotype has a handful of counts. This chain links TRBV9 with TRBJ2-7; D remains ambiguous. Germline lookup yields CDR1 SGDLS and CDR2 YYNGEE. V was cut by 0 bases and J by 3 bases, with 7 bases left in between. CDR3 length equals 13 residues. The chain's CDR3 is CASSVDSFYEQYF. The CDR3, as DNA: TGTGCCAGCAGCGTAGACTCGTTCTACGAGCAGTACTTC.

The gene calls are TRBV20-1 and TRBJ2-1; 7 bases agree with TRBD1. CDR1 and CDR2 from the germline V gene are DFQATT and SNEGSKA (reference sequence). This CDR3 region has 15 residues. The J segment lost 0 bases and the V segment lost 5 bases, leaving 7 bases of the junction unmatched. The CDR3 loop is CSAPRGQVSYNEQFF. The CDR3 nucleotides are TGCAGTGCTCCAAGAGGACAGGTCTCCTACAATGAGCAGTTCTTC.

The gene calls are TRBV3-1 and TRBJ1-2; 9 nucleotides line up with TRBD1. The ends lost 0 bases at V and 2 bases at J; junction bases unmatched: 10. The CDR3 has 18 residues. Germline values: CDR1 LGHDT, CDR2 YNNKEL (reference sequence). CDR3 region: CASSQDVPRQGVNYGYTF. DNA for the CDR3: TGTGCCAGCAGCCAAGATGTTCCGCGACAGGGGGTCAACTATGGCTACACCTTC.

This clonotype has only a few counts. This rearrangement joins TRBV7-8 to TRBJ2-7; 8 bases are a match to TRBD1. Germline V lookup: CDR1 SGHVS, CDR2 FQNEAQ. After removal of 0 bases from V and 4 bases from J, the junction contained 8 bases not matched to a gene. The CDR3 extends over 16 amino acids. The CDR3 protein is CASSLARQGNRYEQYF. CDR3 bases: TGTGCCAGCAGCTTAGCCAGACAGGGGAATAGGTACGAGCAGTACTTC.